The sequence of this TCR beta chain was determined in a study of regulatory T cells in long-lasting Graves disease. Study findings and constraints: Persistent Graves' disease cases displayed lower TCR diversity than newly diagnosed ones.

V was trimmed by 3 bases and J by 4 bases, leaving 13 bases between them. Germline loops: CDR1 MNHEY, CDR2 SVGEGT. The CDR3 runs to 15 residues. Through Arm-PCR of CDR3 regions and iRepertoire HTBI primers, TCR beta libraries were built. TCRdb itself ran the multiplex PCR reads through MiXCR, one entry per CDR3 protein. This sample has more than 650,000 distinct CDR3 sequences, with around 30% found just once. Time point reported: persistent/refractory GD, antithyroid drugs over 5 years with positive TRAb. Construction of the TCR library relied on RNA isolated from PBMCs. Graves' disease diagnoses used American Thyroid Association guidelines. Only a few counts were recorded for this clonotype. Antigen specificity is unknown.

The TCR sequence derives from a female donor with Graves disease. The chain recombines TRBV6-2 or TRBV6-3 with TRBJ1-5; no clear D. This material consisted of peripheral blood mononuclear cells (PBMCs), taken when the disease was refractory, from a patient treated with antithyroid drugs. CDR3 sequence: CASSYPSMGNQPQHF. CDR3 DNA: TGTGCCAGCAGTTATCCTTCCATGGGGAATCAGCCCCAGCATTTT.